This TCR beta chain derives from a study of T-cell reconstitution after alpha-beta-depleted transplantation in children. Study observations and caveats: Fresh T-cell production supplied most of the T-cell counts and diversity seen one year after transplant. Several hundred expanded graft clones reportedly supplied alpha-beta T cells about two months after transplant. Surviving recipient T cells and thymic progenitors produced the high day-60 TCRbeta diversity seen in some patients.

This CDR3 comprises 13 residues. CDR1 and CDR2 from the germline V gene are DFQATT and SNEGSKA (reference sequence). V gave up 5 bases and J gave up 5 bases; unmatched junction bases: 4. This clonotype came up many times. Its specificity is not known. Preparation of the TCRbeta library involved a method that used unique molecular identifiers. One entry per CDR3 protein results from TCRdb running MiXCR on the PCR reads. Of about 74,000 distinct CDR3 sequences in the sample, over 12% were seen once. This TCR came from a male patient aged 2 to 9 who had a stem cell transplant for acute lymphoblastic leukemia, so the T cells may come from the graft donor. The sample in question was PBMCs, mostly from graft donor cells, obtained 180 days after TCRalphabeta/CD19-depleted stem cell transplant. V and J are TRBV20-1 and TRBJ2-3, with 10 bases that match TRBD2. The CDR3 spells CSARSGGEDTQYF. CDR3 nucleotides: TGCAGTGCTCGGAGCGGGGGGGAAGATACGCAGTATTTT.